These 9 T cell receptor beta chains came from one sample sequenced in a study of T cell responses to AZD1222 COVID-19 vaccine. The table came from immunoSEQ multiplex PCR; TCRdb's copy has only in-frame clones and leaves some out. The sample has about 18,000 clones; roughly four fifths are singletons. This sample comprised peripheral blood, obtained 28 days after the second AZD1222 dose. Receptor source: an adult who received the AZD1222 COVID-19 vaccine.

This chain uses TRBV27 with TRBJ1-2; D call uncertain. Trimming removed 4 bases at V and 1 base at J, with 10 bases between. The CDR3 covers 14 residues. Germline assignment: CDR1 MNHEY and CDR2 SMNVEV (reference sequence). CDR3 protein: CASSSGVFNYGYTF. The DNA of the CDR3 is TGTGCCAGCAGTTCCGGGGTATTTAACTATGGCTACACCTTC.

In this sample, this clone turned up once. The rearrangement uses TRBV7-2 and TRBJ2-5; no firm D call. The ends were cut back, 1 base at V and 6 bases at J, with 21 bases in the middle. The CDR3 extends over 17 amino acids. The germline gives CDR1 SGHTA, CDR2 FQGNSA. CDR3 region: CASSLDGNRLEVQTQYF. CDR3 DNA sequence: TGTGCCAGCAGCTTAGATGGAAATCGGCTAGAAGTTCAGACCCAGTACTTC.

This chain uses TRBV30 with TRBJ2-1; tentatively, D is TRBD1 (6 bases). V was cut by 2 bases and J by 8 bases, with 16 bases left in between. There are 14 residues in the CDR3. The germline gives CDR1 GTSNPN, CDR2 SVGIG (reference sequence). The CDR3: CAWSQLTGLDEQFF. The CDR3 bases are TGTGCCTGGAGTCAACTAACAGGGCTCGATGAGCAGTTCTTC.

The chain recombines TRBV3-1 (or the pseudogene TRBV3-2) with TRBJ1-1, with no clear D. V was trimmed by 6 bases and J by 0 bases, leaving 5 bases between them. This CDR3 has 12 amino acids. Germline CDR1 is LGHDT and CDR2 is YNNKEL (reference sequence). The CDR3 sequence is CASRQLNTEAFF. The CDR3 region has the DNA TGTGCCAGCAGGCAATTGAACACTGAAGCTTTCTTT.

The chain couples TRBV18 to TRBJ2-7; D unclear. The V end lost 3 bases, the J end lost 6 bases, and 18 bases lay between the germline ends. CDR1 is KGHSH, CDR2 LQKENI, per germline. The CDR3 is made up of 15 amino acids. DNA for the CDR3: TGTGCCAGCTCACCGCTGGATGGCTCCCTCGGCGAGCAGTACTTC. This gives the protein CASSPLDGSLGEQYF.

The chain joins TRBV7-9 to TRBJ2-3, with D possibly TRBD2 on 6 matching bases. The germline gives CDR1 SEHNR, CDR2 FQNEAQ (reference sequence). The ends were cut back, 1 base at V and 3 bases at J, with 11 bases in the middle. The CDR3 length is 15 residues. CDR3 sequence reads: CASSLEGGVTDTQYF. The CDR3 DNA follows: TGTGCCAGCAGCTTAGAGGGCGGGGTGACAGATACGCAGTATTTT.

The gene calls are TRBV6-2 or TRBV6-3 and TRBJ2-3; weak D call: TRBD2 (5 bases). V was pared by 7 bases and J by 1 base, with 15 bases between. Germline V gene data show CDR1 as MNHEY and CDR2 as SVGEGT. The CDR3 loop spans 15 amino acids. For the CDR3, the DNA is TGTGCCAGCAACCCCTCGGGGTTTGGCACAGATACGCAGTATTTT. This sequence encodes CASNPSGFGTDTQYF.

J is TRBJ2-1 and V is TRBV20-1; weak D call: TRBD2 (6 bases). Germline values: CDR1 DFQATT, CDR2 SNEGSKA (reference sequence). Trimming shortened V by 6 bases and J by 7 bases, and 10 bases separated the two germline ends. This CDR3 region has 11 residues. CDR3 loop: CSARSGNEQFF. CDR3 sequence (DNA): TGCAGTGCGCGAAGCGGGAATGAGCAGTTCTTC.

The V gene is TRBV24-1, the J gene TRBJ2-7; D not certain. The CDR3 spans 14 residues. The germline V gene has CDR1 KGHDR and CDR2 SFDVKD. With 9 bases removed from V and 1 base from J, the gap between germline ends came to 15 bases. In DNA, the CDR3 is TGTGCCACCTTTACTGACAAAAATTCCTACGAGCAGTACTTC. It yields the protein CATFTDKNSYEQYF.